The sequence of this T cell receptor beta chain was determined in a study of blood T cell repertoires in COVID-19. Study background: The United States, Italy and Spain were the sources of the acute and convalescent COVID-19 samples. The cDNA or gDNA used as material had been derived from T cells, B-cell-depleted T cells, or PBMCs.

In the original workflow: Cell counts per sample came from amplifying reference gene primers. Measured with immunoSEQ multiplex PCR; TCRdb has only the in-frame clones, and not every one. V, J and clone size are taken as reported in that table, and D and trimming were inferred from the DNA itself. Found here are about 250,000 clones, approximately 83% of them singletons; the top ten hold approximately 14%. Per the germline V gene, CDR1 is ENHRY and CDR2 is SYGVKD. The CDR3 sequence is 14 residues long. Trimming left V 2 bases short and J 6 bases short, with 10 bases between. During active infection, Seattle patients enrolled and were then monitored through disease.

Material: peripheral blood. The clonotype originates from a person aged 65 to 79 with COVID-19, enrolled during active disease. The V call is TRBV10-3, the J call TRBJ2-2; D is possibly TRBD1 (5 bases). The CDR3 DNA follows: TGTGCCATCAGTGAGGCAGGGCGTCCCGGGGAGCTGTTTTTT. This encodes CAISEAGRPGELFF.